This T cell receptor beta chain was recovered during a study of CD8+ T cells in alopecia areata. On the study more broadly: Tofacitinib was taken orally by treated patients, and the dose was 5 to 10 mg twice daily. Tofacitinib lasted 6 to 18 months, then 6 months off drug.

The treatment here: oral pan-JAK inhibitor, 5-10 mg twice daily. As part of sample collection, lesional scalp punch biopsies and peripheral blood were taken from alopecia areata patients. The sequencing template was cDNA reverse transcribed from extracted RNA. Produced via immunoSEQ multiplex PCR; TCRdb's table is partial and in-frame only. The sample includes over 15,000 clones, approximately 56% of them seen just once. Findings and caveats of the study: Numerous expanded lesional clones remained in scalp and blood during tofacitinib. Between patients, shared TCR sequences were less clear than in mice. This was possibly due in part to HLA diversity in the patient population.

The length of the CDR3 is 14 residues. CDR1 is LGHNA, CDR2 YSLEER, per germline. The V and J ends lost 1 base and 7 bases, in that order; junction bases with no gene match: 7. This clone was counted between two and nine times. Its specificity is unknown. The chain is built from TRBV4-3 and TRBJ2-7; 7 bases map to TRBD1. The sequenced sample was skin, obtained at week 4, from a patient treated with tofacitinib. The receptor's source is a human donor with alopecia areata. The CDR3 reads CASSQVGQVWEQYF. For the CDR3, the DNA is TGCGCCAGCAGCCAAGTCGGACAGGTTTGGGAGCAGTACTTC.